The next 26 T cell receptor beta chains were all read from a single sample in a study of molecular identifiers for immune sequencing clone quantification. One entry per CDR3 protein results from TCRdb running MiXCR on the PCR reads. This table has about half a million distinct CDR3 sequences, about a fifth appearing once. Input material: naive CD8+ T cells from blood, with Jurkat cell RNA spiked in. Subset reported: FACS-sorted CD8+CD4-CCR7+CD45RA+ naive T cells. These receptors all come from a human donor in good health. Some libraries in this study had Jurkat cell RNA spiked in.

This clonotype has at least ten counts. This rearrangement joins TRBV4-3 to TRBJ1-2, with 7 bases that match TRBD1. The CDR3 consists of 13 residues. Germline-derived CDR1 and CDR2 are LGHNA and YSLEER. Trimming removed 3 bases from V and 5 bases from J; junction bases left unmatched: 3. The CDR3 sequence is CASSQDRSYGYTF. For the CDR3, the DNA is TGCGCCAGCAGCCAGGACAGGTCATATGGCTACACCTTC.

This clonotype was seen many times. CDR3 amino acids: CASSWGGQPYEQYF. The DNA for the CDR3 is TGTGCCAGCAGCTGGGGGGGTCAGCCCTACGAGCAGTACTTC. The chain links TRBV5-4 to TRBJ2-7; 7 bases line up with TRBD2. The CDR3 is made up of 14 amino acids. With V trimmed by 3 bases and J by 2 bases, 5 bases remained unmatched. Per the germline V gene, CDR1 is SGHNT and CDR2 is YYREEE (reference sequence).

This chain links TRBV6-5 with TRBJ2-2; the D is unclear. The length of the CDR3 is 13 residues. The V gene lost 2 bases and the J gene lost 7 bases, with 8 bases spanning the gap. Germline V gives CDR1 MNHEY, CDR2 SVGAGI. CDR3 sequence: CASSYGWNGELFF. The CDR3 nucleotides read TGTGCCAGCAGTTACGGGTGGAACGGGGAGCTGTTTTTT.

This clonotype occurred a few times. The chain recombines TRBV27 with TRBJ2-1; TRBD2 matches 7 bases. There are 18 residues in the CDR3. The V gene end was trimmed by 2 bases and the J gene end by 0 bases; junction bases not matched to a gene: 10. Germline CDR1 is MNHEY and CDR2 is SMNVEV (reference sequence). This chain's CDR3 is CASSLPGLVGGSYNEQFF. The DNA for the CDR3 is TGTGCCAGCAGTTTACCAGGACTAGTCGGGGGCTCCTACAATGAGCAGTTCTTC.

In this sample, this clonotype turned up many times. The V gene is TRBV4-1, the J gene TRBJ2-3, with D perhaps TRBD2 (6 bases). The CDR3 length is 13 residues. Trimming pared 3 bases from V and 3 bases from J, leaving 7 bases between. Looked up from germline, CDR1 is MGHRA and CDR2 is YSYEKL. The CDR3 protein is CASSQTRTDTQYF. CDR3 in DNA: TGCGCCAGCAGCCAGACTAGGACAGATACGCAGTATTTT.

This clonotype was recorded many times. The chain carries TRBV25-1 and TRBJ2-1; no clear D gene. The V gene's germline CDR1 is MGHDK and CDR2 SYGVNS. Trimming stripped 5 bases from V and 3 bases from J, with 11 bases between. The CDR3 runs 14 residues. CDR3 loop: CASSIGENYNEQFF. CDR3 nucleotide sequence: TGTGCCAGCAGTATTGGGGAAAACTACAATGAGCAGTTCTTC.

J is TRBJ2-2 and V is TRBV12-3 or TRBV12-4; perhaps D is TRBD1 or TRBD2 (5 bases each). This CDR3 region has 16 residues. The V gene lost 4 bases and the J gene lost 9 bases, with 21 bases spanning the gap. CDR3 DNA sequence: TGTGCCAGCAGTTCCCCCCGGGGCCAAGTCGTCCGGGAGCTGTTTTTT. This sequence encodes CASSSPRGQVVRELFF.

This clonotype was seen more than once but under ten times. This chain connects TRBV7-9 to TRBJ2-3, with TRBD1 matching over 9 bases. With 1 base clipped from V and 6 bases from J, the junction kept 11 bases outside the gene matches. From germline, CDR1 is SEHNR and CDR2 FQNEAQ (reference sequence). The CDR3 is made up of 17 amino acids. In DNA form, the CDR3 reads TGTGCCAGCAGCTTAGATTGGCCGGGACAGGGAGAGGATACGCAGTATTTT. It specifies CASSLDWPGQGEDTQYF.

This clonotype was seen at least ten times. The rearrangement uses TRBV5-1 and TRBJ2-5, with D possibly being TRBD1 (6 bases). This CDR3 has 18 residues. Deletions cut 3 bases from V and 0 bases from J, with 21 bases between. The germline CDR1 and CDR2 sequences are SGHRS and YFSETQ. The CDR3 spells CASSSPKRDTSHQETQYF. The DNA for the CDR3 is TGCGCCAGCAGCTCCCCAAAACGGGACACCAGTCACCAAGAGACCCAGTACTTC.

The chain uses TRBV7-9 and TRBJ2-7, with a tentative D call TRBD2 (5 bases). The V end lost 1 base, the J end lost 4 bases, and 11 bases lay between the germline ends. Per the germline V gene, CDR1 is SEHNR and CDR2 is FQNEAQ (reference sequence). This CDR3 region has 14 residues. CDR3 in DNA: TGTGCCAGCAGCTTAGTGGGAGTCGGTTACGAGCAGTACTTC. Translated, it gives CASSLVGVGYEQYF. The full variable domain, with the rest looked up from reference TRBV7-9 and TRBJ2-7, is DTGVSQNPRHKITKRGQNVTFRCDPISEHNRLYWYRQTLGQGPEFLTYFQNEAQLEKSRLLSDRFSAERPKGSFSTLEIQRTEQGDSAMYLCASSLVGVGYEQYFGPGTRLTVT.

The chain has TRBV12-3 or TRBV12-4 and TRBJ2-3; D possibly corresponds to TRBD2 (7 bases). The CDR3 covers 15 residues. Trimming took off 3 bases at V and 4 bases at J, with 14 bases between the two ends. Written as DNA, the CDR3 is TGTGCCAGCAGTTTTTTCCGGGGGGCACCAGATACGCAGTATTTT. Translation: CASSFFRGAPDTQYF.

V is TRBV7-7 and J is TRBJ2-7, with 8 bases fitting TRBD2. This CDR3 is 13 amino acids long. CDR1 and CDR2 from the germline V gene are SSHAT and FNYEAQ (reference sequence). V lost 8 bases to trimming and J lost 6 bases; unmatched junction nucleotides: 9. The CDR3 sequence: CASGKSGGGEQYF. DNA of the CDR3: TGTGCCAGCGGCAAAAGCGGGGGAGGCGAGCAGTACTTC.

The sample holds a few counts of this clonotype. The chain has TRBV7-9 and TRBJ2-5; D is perhaps TRBD1 or TRBD2 (7 bases each). In germline, CDR1 is SEHNR, CDR2 FQNEAQ (reference sequence). The CDR3 extends over 13 amino acids. The CDR3 nucleotides read TGTTCCACGGGGGGACAGATGCAAGAGACCCAGTACTTC. Amino acids: CSTGGQMQETQYF.

This clonotype occurred many times. The J gene is TRBJ2-3, the V gene TRBV7-8; 9 bases line up with TRBD2. Germline CDR1 reads SGHVS; CDR2 reads FQNEAQ. The CDR3 loop spans 18 amino acids. The trim removed 1 base at V and 0 bases at J, leaving 8 bases unmatched. The CDR3 is CASSLVSASGDSTDTQYF. The CDR3 DNA follows: TGTGCCAGCAGCTTAGTTTCGGCTAGCGGGGATAGCACAGATACGCAGTATTTT.

For this clonotype: A much bigger clone sits one base away, suggesting this may be a read error. The chain combines TRBV14 with TRBJ1-1; TRBD1 aligns across 7 bases. This CDR3 contains 15 residues. CDR1 is SGHDN, CDR2 FVKESK, per germline. CDR3 residues: CASSQIRGRGTEVFF. The CDR3 DNA reads TGTGCCAGCAGCCAAATAAGGGGGCGCGGCACTGAAGTTTTCTTT.

Of note for this clonotype: The conserved closing phenylalanine or tryptophan is absent in this CDR3, likely reflecting a read error. The V call is TRBV11-2, the J call TRBJ2-1; 10 nucleotides align to TRBD2. Looked up from germline, CDR1 is SGHAT and CDR2 is FQNNGV. The CDR3 spans 14 residues. The CDR3 region is CAGSQGLAWNEQFL. The CDR3 DNA reads as TGTGCCGGCAGCCAGGGACTAGCGTGGAATGAGCAGTTCCTC.

The chain recombines TRBV20-1 with TRBJ2-1, with 11 bases lining up with TRBD2. Germline trimming cut 7 bases from V and 4 bases from J; bases unmatched to any gene: 21. The CDR3 contains 19 residues. Germline loops: CDR1 DFQATT, CDR2 SNEGSKA (reference sequence). CDR3 protein: CSVPSGAVPGLAEYNEQFF. In nucleotides, the CDR3 is TGCAGTGTCCCTTCAGGGGCGGTCCCGGGACTAGCGGAGTACAATGAGCAGTTCTTC.

The sample holds a few counts of this clonotype. This chain uses TRBV6-5 with TRBJ2-5; D may match TRBD1 or TRBD2 (5 bases each). The germline V and J ends were trimmed by 0 bases and 5 bases, with 10 bases remaining between them. Germline values: CDR1 MNHEY, CDR2 SVGAGI. CDR3 length equals 14 residues. CDR3 loop: CASSYSRGIETQYF. The CDR3 DNA reads TGTGCCAGCAGTTACTCGAGGGGAATCGAGACCCAGTACTTC.

This clonotype was detected only a few times. The V call is TRBV4-3, the J call TRBJ2-7; 9 bases line up with TRBD2. The germline gives CDR1 LGHNA, CDR2 YSLEER. This CDR3 is built from 17 residues. The ends lost 0 bases at V and 2 bases at J; junction bases unmatched: 8. The chain's CDR3 is CASSQDAAAGGPYEQYF. Written as DNA, the CDR3 is TGCGCCAGCAGCCAAGATGCAGCAGCGGGGGGACCCTACGAGCAGTACTTC.

This clonotype has more than one count but fewer than ten. The rearrangement joins TRBV18 to TRBJ1-2; D is uncertain. The CDR3 has 16 amino acids. Trimming pared 0 bases from V and 4 bases from J, leaving 15 bases between. The germline CDR1 and CDR2 sequences are KGHSH and LQKENI. The CDR3 DNA follows: TGTGCCAGCTCACCACCGCTCGTAGGGTTATCCTATGGCTACACCTTC. This sequence encodes CASSPPLVGLSYGYTF.

This clonotype was picked up a small number of times. The chain carries TRBV30 and TRBJ2-1; TRBD2 matches 8 bases. Looked up from germline, CDR1 is GTSNPN and CDR2 is SVGIG (reference sequence). The CDR3 runs to 14 residues. V was pared by 5 bases and J by 0 bases, with 3 bases of the junction left unmatched. CDR3 DNA: TGTGCCTGGCACAGCGGGGGCTCCTACAATGAGCAGTTCTTC. Translating gives CAWHSGGSYNEQFF.

The table lists this clonotype with many counts. The V and J genes are TRBV13 and TRBJ2-7, with TRBD2 matching 14 bases. V lost 5 bases, J lost 5 bases, and 5 bases stayed unmatched. The CDR3 loop spans 15 amino acids. Per germline, CDR1 PRHDT and CDR2 FYEKMQ (reference sequence). CDR3 amino acids: CASSPGTSGSNEQYF. The CDR3, as DNA: TGTGCCAGCAGCCCGGGGACTAGCGGGAGCAACGAGCAGTACTTC.

The chain links TRBV7-9 to TRBJ1-2; D gene ambiguous. The ends were cut back, 7 bases at V and 7 bases at J, with 22 bases in the middle. In germline, CDR1 is SEHNR, CDR2 FQNEAQ (reference sequence). CDR3 size: 15 residues. The CDR3 spells CASTPKEGEDAGYTF. The DNA of the CDR3 is TGTGCCAGCACCCCGAAGGAGGGAGAGGATGCTGGCTACACCTTC.

The chain has TRBV5-4 and TRBJ1-1; 9 bases are a match to TRBD1. The CDR3 extends over 13 amino acids. Germline CDR1 SGHNT, CDR2 YYREEE (reference sequence). The ends lost 9 bases at V and 1 base at J; junction bases unmatched: 4. The CDR3 coding sequence is TGTGCCATGTTACAGGGGGCGAACACTGAAGCTTTCTTT. Translated, it gives CAMLQGANTEAFF.

This clonotype was detected ten times or more. The J gene is TRBJ2-7, the V gene TRBV5-6; perhaps TRBD2 as D (6 bases). Germline-derived CDR1 and CDR2 are SGHDT and YYEEEE. The CDR3 sequence is 16 residues long. V lost 0 bases, J lost 4 bases, and 17 bases lay in between. CDR3 in amino acids: CASSLGVGTEYYEQYF. CDR3 sequence (DNA): TGTGCCAGCAGCTTGGGGGTAGGGACTGAGTATTACGAGCAGTACTTC.

The gene calls are TRBV27 and TRBJ1-2; D is perhaps TRBD1 (6 bases). Germline-derived CDR1 and CDR2 are MNHEY and SMNVEV (reference sequence). There are 13 residues in the CDR3. V was pared by 3 bases and J by 6 bases, with 11 bases between. The CDR3 bases are TGTGCCAGCAGTTTTACAGGGCGGCATGGCTACACCTTC. Amino acids: CASSFTGRHGYTF.